These T cell receptor beta chains were read from a single sample in a study of beta chain features in type 1 diabetes. Sequenced by immunoSEQ multiplex PCR; TCRdb stores in-frame clones only, minus some. The sample consists of about 700,000 clones, around 15% of them appearing once. The sequencing sample was made of naive CD4+ T cells from blood. The receptors derive from a man aged 18 to 30 with type 1 diabetes. The CDR3 runs from the conserved cysteine through the conserved F or W. A D gene is named only where the DNA matches it firmly. Size values are once, few and many counts, or a class for expanded clones, and some rows have none.

j_gene | abundance | v_gene | d_gene | len | CDR3nt | CDR3aa
TRBJ2-5 | . | TRBV25-1 | . | 14 | TGTGCCAGCAGCCCGAGGGGGGCCCAAGAGACCCAGTACTTC | CASSPRGAQETQYF
TRBJ1-2 | . | TRBV7-9 | . | 14 | TGTGCCAGCAGCTCAGGGCAGCGTCCTTATGGCTACACCTTC | CASSSGQRPYGYTF
TRBJ1-4 | few | TRBV2 | . | 15 | TGTGCCACCCAGGGAGGCTCCTCAACTAATGAAAAACTGTTTTTT | CATQGGSSTNEKLFF
TRBJ1-2 | few | TRBV29-1 | TRBD1 | 13 | TGCAGCTTCTTGGGGACAGACAACTATGGCTACACCTTC | CSFLGTDNYGYTF
TRBJ1-1 | few | TRBV28 | . | 14 | TGTGCCAGCAGTTTAGGCCTCCCGAACCCTGAAGCTTTCTTT | CASSLGLPNPEAFF
TRBJ2-1 | . | TRBV19 | TRBD2 | 14 | TGTGCCAGTAGTACCCCACTAGCGCCGGGTGAGCAGTTCTTC | CASSTPLAPGEQFF
TRBJ2-5 | few | TRBV2 | . | 12 | TGTGCCAGCATCGGAGTTCTGGAGACCCAGTACTTC | CASIGVLETQYF
TRBJ2-7 | . | TRBV5-1 | . | 13 | TGCGCCAGCAGTTCAGCTTCACTAGCCGAGCAGTACTTC | CASSSASLAEQYF
TRBJ2-1 | . | TRBV15 | TRBD2 | 16 | TGTGCCACCAGGCTAACCTCGGGACTAACAAACAATGAGCAGTTCTTC | CATRLTSGLTNNEQFF
TRBJ2-2 | few | TRBV29-1 | . | 16 | TGCAGCGTGCGGGACACTGCCAAGACGGGCACCGGGGAGCTGTTTTTT | CSVRDTAKTGTGELFF
TRBJ1-4 | few | TRBV2 | . | 16 | TGTGCCAGCAGCCGAAGCTCAGGAACAGGGAATGAAAAACTGTTTTTT | CASSRSSGTGNEKLFF
TRBJ2-6 | few | TRBV6-4 | . | 18 | TGTGCCAGCAGTGAGCGCGTAGGGGTCCACTCTGGGGCCAACGTCCTGACTTTC | CASSERVGVHSGANVLTF
TRBJ1-2 | . | TRBV30 | TRBD1 | 14 | TGTGCCTGGAGTGTAGGGGGCTGGGTCTATGGCTACACCTTC | CAWSVGGWVYGYTF
TRBJ2-1 | few | TRBV7-9 | TRBD2 | 16 | TGTGCCAGCAGCCCAGGGACTAGCGGATTCTACAATGAGCAGTTCTTC | CASSPGTSGFYNEQFF
TRBJ1-1 | few | TRBV6-5 | . | 15 | TGTGCCAGCAGCCTGTCGGGGGCCGCCGAATCTGAAGCTTTCTTT | CASSLSGAAESEAFF
TRBJ2-5 | few | TRBV18 | . | 13 | TGTGCCAGCTCACAGGACATCCAAGAGACCCAGTACTTC | CASSQDIQETQYF
TRBJ1-5 | . | TRBV6-1 | . | 14 | TGTGCCAGCATAGAAGGGCAGGGAGCCCAGCCCCAGCATTTT | CASIEGQGAQPQHF
TRBJ1-2 | . | TRBV30 | . | 14 | TGTGCCTGGAGTGTATTGGGGCAGAACTATGGCTACACCTTC | CAWSVLGQNYGYTF
TRBJ1-1 | once | TRBV6-5 | TRBD1 | 15 | TGTGCCAGCAGTTATTACGGGACAGTAAACACTGAAGCTTTCTTT | CASSYYGTVNTEAFF